This TCR beta chain was sequenced during a study of beta chain features in type 1 diabetes. Findings and limits, study-wide: TCRB CDR3 length was moderately but significantly reduced in all four CD4+ subsets of Type 1 diabetes patients.

The V gene's germline CDR1 is SGHTA and CDR2 FQGTGA. The CDR3 covers 12 residues. Trimming took 5 bases from V and 6 from J, leaving 7 bases between them. The sequenced template was cDNA made from the entire isolated RNA. Repertoires were generated with immunoSEQ multiplex PCR, while TCRdb's copy carries only in-frame clones and drops some. The repertoire holds 150,000 to 180,000 clones, with over 9% as singletons. Points on this clone: What it recognizes is unknown.

This TCR came from a young man with type 1 diabetes. The V gene is TRBV7-3, the J gene TRBJ2-2, with D hard to call. Sequenced: central memory CD4+ T cells from blood. In DNA, the CDR3 is TGTGCCAGCAGCCAACAGCCCGGGGAGCTGTTTTTT. This encodes CASSQQPGELFF.